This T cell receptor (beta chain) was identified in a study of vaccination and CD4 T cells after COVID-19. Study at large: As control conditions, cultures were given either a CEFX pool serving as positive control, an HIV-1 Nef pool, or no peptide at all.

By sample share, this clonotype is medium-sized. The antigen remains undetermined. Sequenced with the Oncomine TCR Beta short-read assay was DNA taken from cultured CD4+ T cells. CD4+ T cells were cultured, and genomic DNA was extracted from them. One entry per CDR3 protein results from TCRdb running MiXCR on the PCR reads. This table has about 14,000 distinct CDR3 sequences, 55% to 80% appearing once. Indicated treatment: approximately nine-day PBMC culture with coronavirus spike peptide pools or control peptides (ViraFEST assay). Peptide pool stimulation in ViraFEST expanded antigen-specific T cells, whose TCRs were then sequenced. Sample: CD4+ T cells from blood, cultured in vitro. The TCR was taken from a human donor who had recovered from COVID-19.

The chain's CDR3 is CASRGRTSEVGEQFF. The CDR3, as DNA: TGTGCCAGCAGGGGGCGGACTAGCGAGGTCGGTGAGCAGTTCTTC. This chain joins TRBV7-2 and TRBJ2-1, with 9 bases that match TRBD2. The CDR3 runs 15 residues. V gave up 6 bases and J gave up 9 bases; unmatched junction bases: 12. The germline V gene has CDR1 SGHTA and CDR2 FQGNSA.